The entry that follows covers one TCR beta chain sequence. No antigen is known for it. Treatment reported: approximately nine-day PBMC culture with coronavirus spike peptide pools or control peptides (ViraFEST assay). ViraFEST relied on peptide pools to expand antigen-specific T cells; the TCRs were sequenced afterward. At the Johns Hopkins FTIC core, DNA taken from cultured CD4+ T cells was sequenced by way of the Oncomine TCR Beta short-read assay. TCRdb fed the PCR reads into MiXCR, producing one record per CDR3 protein. The sample shows about 25,000 distinct CDR3 sequences, approximately 49% of them seen only once. The data were taken from a study of vaccination and CD4 T cells after COVID-19. Study details: Overlapping spike peptides from SARS-CoV-2, HCoV-NL63, HCoV-OC43 and HCoV-229E served to stimulate the cells.

Germline-derived CDR1 and CDR2 are LNHDA and SQIVND (reference sequence). The CDR3 extends over 15 amino acids. Trimming took 6 bases from V and 6 from J; bases not matched to a gene: 10. The clonotype originates from a human donor who had recovered from COVID-19. Sequencing was carried out using CD4+ T cells from blood, cultured in vitro. The V call is TRBV19, the J call TRBJ1-5; TRBD1 matches at 8 bases. CDR3 sequence (DNA): TGTGCCAGTAGAAAAGACAGGGGTTATGGTCAGCCCCAGCATTTT. Protein sequence: CASRKDRGYGQPQHF.